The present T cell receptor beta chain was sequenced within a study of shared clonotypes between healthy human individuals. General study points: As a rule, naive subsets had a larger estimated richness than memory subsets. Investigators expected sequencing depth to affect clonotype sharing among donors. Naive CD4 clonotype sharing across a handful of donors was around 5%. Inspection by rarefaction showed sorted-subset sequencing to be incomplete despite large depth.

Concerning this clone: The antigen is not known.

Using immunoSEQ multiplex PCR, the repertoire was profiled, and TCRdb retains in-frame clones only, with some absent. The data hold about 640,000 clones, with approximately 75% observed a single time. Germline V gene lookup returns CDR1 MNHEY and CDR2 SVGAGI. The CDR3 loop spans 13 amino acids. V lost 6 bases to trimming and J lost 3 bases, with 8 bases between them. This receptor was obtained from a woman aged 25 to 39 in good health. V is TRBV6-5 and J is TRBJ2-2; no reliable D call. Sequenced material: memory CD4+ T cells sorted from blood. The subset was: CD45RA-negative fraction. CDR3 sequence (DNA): TGTGCCAGCAGACTACTGCACACCGGGGAGCTGTTTTTT. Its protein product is CASRLLHTGELFF.